The sequence of this TCR beta chain was determined in a study of blood T cell repertoires in COVID-19. Study-level information: T cells, B-cell-depleted T cells, or PBMCs supplied cDNA or gDNA.

With 3 bases removed from V and 4 bases from J, the gap between germline ends came to 7 bases. From germline, CDR1 is MNHNS and CDR2 SASEGT. The CDR3 is 14 residues long. How the authors handled the data: The assay estimated nucleated cells by amplifying reference gene primers. Clones were sequenced by immunoSEQ multiplex PCR, and TCRdb holds only the in-frame ones, with some missing. V and J calls and clone size are those listed in that table; D and trimming were worked out from the DNA. This table holds hundreds of thousands of clones, more than 75% found once. V usage is TRBV6-1 and J usage is TRBJ1-6; no clear D. The sequenced material came from peripheral blood. This receptor was identified in a man aged 45-65 years with acute or convalescent COVID-19. The CDR3 DNA reads TGTGCCAGCAGTGAGTCCCGGTATAATTCACCCCTCCACTTT. Protein: CASSESRYNSPLHF.